Reported below is one TCR beta chain. The target antigen is unknown. These data come from a study of T cells in Graves' hyperthyroidism and ophthalmopathy. General study findings and limits: The model made its ophthalmopathy prediction, and onset followed a median 6.5 months later.

Germline V gene sequence: CDR1 DFQATT, CDR2 SNEGSKA (reference sequence). V shed 6 bases and J shed 3 bases, with 18 bases lying between them. This CDR3 has 14 residues. The investigators amplified TCR beta CDR3 regions from RNA transcripts. RT-PCR in the first round (using the HTBI primer set) targeted the TCR CDR3. TCRdb reanalysed the multiplex PCR reads using MiXCR and keeps one entry per CDR3 protein. Of 530,000 or so distinct CDR3 sequences detected, 40% to 55% appear once; the ten largest clones hold about 8%. Newly diagnosed patients aged 18 to 65 had hyperthyroidism of under 2 months' duration. Not enrolled were patients with uncontrolled infection, other autoimmune disease, pregnancy or lactation. The study based diagnoses on clinical symptoms, serum thyroxine and TRAb, thyroid ultrasound and orbital computed tomography.

The clonotype was recovered from a woman younger than 30 with Graves' hyperthyroidism. Sequencing was performed on peripheral blood or thyroid tissue (not recorded which). This chain connects TRBV20-1 to TRBJ2-7, with no clear D. CDR3 sequence (DNA): TGCAGTGCGCAACGTAGTCCGGGTGGCTACGAGCAGTACTTC. Protein sequence: CSAQRSPGGYEQYF.